A single sample is the source of the 27 T cell receptor beta chains below, sequenced in a study of T cells of healthy individuals. Each CDR3 protein is one row after TCRdb ran MiXCR on the 5' RACE reads. The data show around 53,000 distinct CDR3 sequences, roughly 15% seen once. All receptors derive from a human donor in good health.

In this sample, this clonotype turned up a few times. The chain recombines TRBV6-4 with TRBJ1-3; no definite D call. The CDR3 runs to 16 residues. V shed 3 bases and J shed 1 base, with 13 bases lying between them. Germline V gives CDR1 MRHNA, CDR2 SNTAGT. The CDR3 DNA follows: TGTGCCAGCAGTGAAGTTCCGGGATTTTCTGGAAACACCATATATTTT. Amino acid sequence: CASSEVPGFSGNTIYF.

This clonotype was detected many times. This chain connects TRBV10-3 to TRBJ1-4; TRBD1 is a possible D gene (6 bases). Germline V gene lookup returns CDR1 ENHRY and CDR2 SYGVKD. Trimming took 2 bases from V and 5 from J, leaving 12 bases between them. The CDR3 consists of 15 residues. As DNA, the CDR3 is TGTGCCATCAGTGAGGTTGGACAGACAAATGAAAAACTGTTTTTT. Protein sequence: CAISEVGQTNEKLFF.

In its sample, this clonotype was seen many times. CDR3 loop: CAISDGAGGETQYF. The CDR3, as DNA: TGTGCCATCAGTGACGGGGCGGGAGGTGAGACCCAGTACTTC. This sequence joins TRBV10-3 and TRBJ2-5; 8 bases line up with TRBD2. The V gene end was trimmed by 3 bases and the J gene end by 5 bases; junction bases not matched to a gene: 5. The CDR3 spans 14 residues. Germline V gene sequence: CDR1 ENHRY, CDR2 SYGVKD.

This clonotype was seen many times. CDR3: CASSFPLPKPGLAGVRIEETQYF. CDR3 bases: TGTGCCAGCAGCTTCCCACTGCCCAAACCGGGACTAGCGGGAGTGAGGATTGAAGAGACCCAGTACTTC. V and J are TRBV7-8 and TRBJ2-5; the match to TRBD2 covers 14 bases. Germline V gene data show CDR1 as SGHVS and CDR2 as FQNEAQ. The length of the CDR3 is 23 residues. After removal of 3 bases from V and 3 bases from J, the junction contained 24 bases not matched to a gene.

This clonotype was observed a handful of times. This chain uses TRBV27 with TRBJ2-7; 9 nucleotides align to TRBD2. Trimming removed 4 bases from V and 6 bases from J; junction bases left unmatched: 13. The CDR3 spans 16 residues. Looked up from germline, CDR1 is MNHEY and CDR2 is SMNVEV (reference sequence). The CDR3 bases are TGTGCCAGCAGTTACAGCCCTAGCGGGAAGACGACCGAGCAGTACTTC. Amino acids: CASSYSPSGKTTEQYF.

The gene calls are TRBV12-3 or TRBV12-4 and TRBJ1-1; no clear D. The CDR3 has 16 amino acids. The ends were cut back, 2 bases at V and 5 bases at J, with 18 bases in the middle. The CDR3 bases are TGTGCCAGCAGTTTACCCACCCGTCGTTCCGGGACTGAAGCTTTCTTT. Its translation is CASSLPTRRSGTEAFF.

The chain carries TRBV12-3 or TRBV12-4 and TRBJ1-3; D is uncertain. With 6 bases removed from V and 0 bases from J, the gap between germline ends came to 6 bases. The CDR3 has 13 residues. The CDR3 sequence: CASRPTSGNTIYF. In DNA form, the CDR3 reads TGTGCCAGCAGACCTACCTCTGGAAACACCATATATTTT.

Many counts were recorded for this clonotype. The chain recombines TRBV5-1 with TRBJ2-1; D perhaps matches TRBD1 (6 bases). Germline V gene lookup returns CDR1 SGHRS and CDR2 YFSETQ. This CDR3 has 16 amino acids. With 0 bases removed from V and 6 bases from J, the gap between germline ends came to 16 bases. The CDR3 is CASSLGPQGTSNEQFF. As DNA, the CDR3 is TGCGCCAGCAGCTTGGGGCCGCAGGGGACATCCAATGAGCAGTTCTTC.

This clonotype was detected many times. V and J are TRBV10-3 and TRBJ2-7, with D unclear. This CDR3 contains 12 residues. The V end was cut by 10 bases, the J end by 0 bases, with 10 bases between. Germline V gene data show CDR1 as ENHRY and CDR2 as SYGVKD. CDR3 coding DNA: TGTGCCACTCGCGGCTACTCCTACGAGCAGTACTTC. As protein: CATRGYSYEQYF.

At least ten counts were recorded for this clonotype. This chain links TRBV7-6 with TRBJ2-1; the match to TRBD2 covers 12 bases. The CDR3 has 18 amino acids. With 0 bases clipped from V and 10 bases from J, the junction kept 13 bases outside the gene matches. Germline CDR1 is SGHVS and CDR2 is FNYEAQ. CDR3 nucleotides: TGTGCCAGCAGCTTAGCAACCGGACTAGCGGGATGGGTGGGGGAGCAGTTCTTC. It encodes CASSLATGLAGWVGEQFF.

This clonotype was seen ten or more times. The rearrangement joins TRBV25-1 to TRBJ1-2, with a tentative D call TRBD1 (6 bases). Per germline, CDR1 MGHDK and CDR2 SYGVNS. V lost 3 bases to trimming and J lost 8 bases, with 16 bases between them. The CDR3 is 14 amino acids. The CDR3 loop reads CASSDRDTHPGYTF. Written as DNA, the CDR3 is TGTGCCAGCAGTGATAGGGACACCCATCCGGGCTACACCTTC.

This clonotype was picked up many times. The rearrangement links TRBV27 to TRBJ2-5; possibly TRBD1 or TRBD2 for D (5 bases each). Trimming stripped 5 bases from V and 4 bases from J, with 23 bases between. Germline assignment: CDR1 MNHEY and CDR2 SMNVEV (reference sequence). The CDR3 consists of 17 residues. The CDR3 loop reads CASSRVRGEVEPETQYF. For the CDR3, the DNA is TGTGCCAGCAGTCGGGTTCGGGGCGAGGTGGAGCCAGAGACCCAGTACTTC.

The chain uses TRBV24-1 and TRBJ1-5; no clear D. This CDR3 has 15 residues. V lost 3 bases and J lost 0, with 8 bases in between. CDR1 and CDR2 (germline): KGHDR, SFDVKD. CDR3 region: CATSDGRPSNQPQHF. The DNA for the CDR3 is TGTGCCACCAGTGATGGCAGGCCTAGCAATCAGCCCCAGCATTTT.

This clonotype appeared a single time. The rearrangement links TRBV2 to TRBJ2-7; weak D call: TRBD2 (6 bases). The V and J ends lost 2 bases and 3 bases respectively, with 17 bases between them. This CDR3 has 16 amino acids. Germline V gene sequence: CDR1 SNHLY, CDR2 FYNNEI. The CDR3 region has the DNA TGTGCCAGCAGTGAACTTCCCGGGAGAATGGGCTACGAGCAGTACTTC. Translation gives CASSELPGRMGYEQYF.

V usage is TRBV27 and J usage is TRBJ2-3; 12 nucleotides align to TRBD2. The V gene's germline CDR1 is MNHEY and CDR2 SMNVEV (reference sequence). J was trimmed by 6 bases and V by 2 bases; bases with no gene match: 0. The CDR3 has 14 amino acids. Here the CDR3 DNA reads TGTGCCAGCAGTTTACTAGCGGGAGGGGATACGCAGTATTTT. Its translation is CASSLLAGGDTQYF.

This chain joins TRBV24-1 and TRBJ2-3; no reliable D call. Trimming pared 3 bases from V and 2 bases from J, leaving 20 bases between. Per germline, CDR1 KGHDR and CDR2 SFDVKD. This CDR3 is built from 18 residues. The chain's CDR3 is CATSDPHESYDSTDTQYF. The CDR3 nucleotides are TGTGCCACCAGTGATCCCCACGAGAGTTACGACTCCACAGATACGCAGTATTTT.

The table lists this clonotype with many counts. The chain uses TRBV4-3 and TRBJ2-4; D possibly corresponds to TRBD1 (5 bases). Germline CDR1 reads LGHNA; CDR2 reads YSLEER. This CDR3 has 15 residues. Trimming took 0 bases from V and 6 from J, leaving 12 bases between them. For the CDR3, the DNA is TGCGCCAGCAGCCAAGATGTTGCAGGGTTAAACATTCAGTACTTC. Translation: CASSQDVAGLNIQYF.

V is TRBV5-1 and J is TRBJ1-2; D ambiguous. CDR3 length equals 12 residues. The V gene lost 5 bases and the J gene lost 0 bases, with 5 bases spanning the gap. Germline assignment: CDR1 SGHRS and CDR2 YFSETQ. CDR3 in amino acids: CASRTANYGYTF. Written as DNA, the CDR3 is TGCGCCAGCAGGACGGCTAACTATGGCTACACCTTC. Filled out from reference TRBV5-1 and TRBJ1-2, the complete variable domain reads KAGVTQTPRYLIKTRGQQVTLSCSPISGHRSVSWYQQTPGQGLQFLFEYFSETQRNKGNFPGRFSGRQFSNSRSEMNVSTLELGDSALYLCASRTANYGYTFGSGTRLTVV.

This clonotype was counted a few times. The chain uses TRBV27 and TRBJ2-7; the match to TRBD2 covers 13 bases. Trimming took 8 bases from V and 7 from J; bases not matched to a gene: 11. In germline, CDR1 is MNHEY, CDR2 SMNVEV (reference sequence). The CDR3 loop spans 15 amino acids. CDR3 residues: CASARLAGGRGEQYF. The CDR3 region has the DNA TGTGCCAGCGCCCGACTAGCGGGAGGCCGGGGGGAGCAGTACTTC.

Regarding this clonotype: The junction shows a germline mismatch at one end, possibly a read error. The V call is TRBV5-4, the J call TRBJ2-3; tentatively, D is TRBD1 (5 bases). The CDR3 extends over 15 amino acids. Germline CDR1 is SGHNT and CDR2 is YYREEE (reference sequence). The CDR3 nucleotides are TGTGCCAGCAGTTTGGGGCGGACCCATAGGAATACGCAGTATTTT. Amino acids: CASSLGRTHRNTQYF.

This clonotype showed up just a few times. V usage is TRBV6-2 or TRBV6-3 and J usage is TRBJ1-4, with D maybe TRBD1 (6 bases). CDR3 size: 14 residues. V was shortened by 4 bases and J by 4 bases, with 10 bases between the two germline ends. Per germline, CDR1 MNHEY and CDR2 SVGEGT. The CDR3 DNA follows: TGTGCCAGCAGTTCACAGGGTTTTAATGAAAAACTGTTTTTT. As protein: CASSSQGFNEKLFF.

This chain links TRBV7-9 with TRBJ1-1, with a weak D call TRBD1 (5 bases). The CDR3 totals 14 residues. Germline loops: CDR1 SEHNR, CDR2 FQNEAQ (reference sequence). Trimming left V 1 base short and J 0 bases short, with 6 bases between. CDR3 amino acids: CASSLGTLNTEAFF. CDR3 coding DNA: TGTGCCAGCAGCTTAGGGACATTGAACACTGAAGCTTTCTTT.

This clonotype was seen many times. The V gene is TRBV6-1, the J gene TRBJ1-1, with TRBD1 matching 8 bases. CDR1 and CDR2 (germline): MNHNS, SASEGT. V lost 4 bases, J lost 4 bases, and 5 bases stayed unmatched. The CDR3 length is 14 residues. CDR3 in DNA: TGTGCCAGCAGTGCCGGACAGGGCGGCACTGAAGCTTTCTTT. It is translated as CASSAGQGGTEAFF.

This clonotype was detected a few times. The chain employs TRBV7-9 and TRBJ2-2, with 8 bases identical to TRBD1. V was pared by 5 bases and J by 2 bases, with 4 bases of the junction left unmatched. Looked up from germline, CDR1 is SEHNR and CDR2 is FQNEAQ (reference sequence). This CDR3 contains 15 residues. This chain's CDR3 is CASSRTGQNTGELFF. CDR3 nucleotides: TGTGCCAGCAGCCGGACAGGGCAAAACACCGGGGAGCTGTTTTTT.

This clonotype is labeled as medium-sized. The V gene is TRBV29-1, the J gene TRBJ1-2, with TRBD1 matching over 7 bases. Germline V gene data show CDR1 as SQVTM and CDR2 as ANQGSEA. J was trimmed by 3 bases and V by 4 bases; bases with no gene match: 11. The CDR3 totals 15 residues. CDR3 protein: CSVAPPLDRDYGYTF. CDR3 bases: TGCAGCGTTGCCCCACCCCTCGACAGGGACTATGGCTACACCTTC.

The chain employs TRBV11-2 and TRBJ1-1; unclear D gene. CDR1 is SGHAT and CDR2 is FQNNGV in the germline V gene. V lost 0 bases, J lost 7 bases, and 9 bases lay in between. This CDR3 is 13 amino acids long. The CDR3 sequence is CASSLEVRGEAFF. The CDR3 nucleotides read TGTGCCAGCAGCTTAGAGGTCCGGGGTGAAGCTTTCTTT.

This clonotype has a count of ten or more. The chain couples TRBV5-1 to TRBJ1-1; D possibly corresponds to TRBD1 (5 bases). The V end lost 4 bases, the J end lost 0 bases, and 16 bases lay between the germline ends. The germline V gene has CDR1 SGHRS and CDR2 YFSETQ. The CDR3 loop spans 16 amino acids. DNA of the CDR3: TGCGCCAGCAGCCACCGGGACCTCTCCATGAACACTGAAGCTTTCTTT. Translated: CASSHRDLSMNTEAFF.